Listed below are T cell receptor beta chains from one sample, sequenced in a study of blood T cell repertoires in COVID-19. Profiled with immunoSEQ multiplex PCR; TCRdb holds only in-frame clones, not every one. The table includes 470,000 or so clones, about 90% detected once. The sequenced sample consisted of PBMCs or T cells enriched from blood (not recorded which). All receptors come from a woman between 18 and 30 years old with acute COVID-19. The CDR3 runs from the conserved cysteine through the conserved F or W. D genes are given only for firm matches. Size values are once, few and many counts, or a class for expanded clones, and some rows have none.

-	TRBJ1-1	-	TRBV27	CASSSGATEAFF	TGTGCCAGCAGTTCAGGGGCCACTGAAGCTTTCTTT
-	TRBJ2-7	TRBD1	TRBV18	CASSLDGTGVYEQYF	TGTGCCAGCTCTCTCGACGGGACAGGGGTTTACGAGCAGTACTTC
-	TRBJ2-5	-	TRBV27	CASSLFPGLETQYF	TGTGCCAGCAGTTTATTCCCAGGGTTAGAGACCCAGTACTTC
-	TRBJ1-2	-	TRBV9	CASSDTRGYYGYTF	TGTGCCAGCAGTGACACTCGCGGGTACTATGGCTACACCTTC
few	TRBJ1-6	TRBD1	TRBV7-8	CASSGPGQGFNSPLHF	TGTGCCAGCAGCGGACCGGGACAGGGTTTTAATTCACCCCTCCACTTT
-	TRBJ2-1	TRBD1	TRBV9	CASSVVGTAGNEQFF	TGTGCCAGCAGCGTAGTCGGGACAGCCGGCAATGAGCAGTTCTTC
-	TRBJ2-5	TRBD1	TRBV7-6	CASSFGQVETQYF	TGTGCCAGCAGCTTCGGACAGGTTGAGACCCAGTACTTC
once	TRBJ2-7	TRBD1	TRBV5-4	CASSLGGQGKGEQYF	TGTGCCAGCAGCTTGGGGGGACAGGGGAAAGGTGAGCAGTACTTC
few	TRBJ1-6	-	TRBV5-4	CASSLAGRLDSPLHF	TGTGCCAGCAGCTTGGCCGGCAGGCTTGATTCACCCCTCCACTTT
-	TRBJ2-1	TRBD2	TRBV4-3	CASSQDSAGYNEQFF	TGCGCCAGCAGCCAAGATTCAGCGGGGTACAATGAGCAGTTCTTC
-	TRBJ1-5	-	TRBV18	CASSPQLDNSNQPQHF	TGTGCCAGCTCACCACAACTTGATAATAGCAATCAGCCCCAGCATTTT
-	TRBJ1-2	TRBD1	TRBV29-1	CSVVGDRYGYTF	TGCAGCGTTGTGGGGGACAGATATGGCTACACCTTC
-	TRBJ2-2	TRBD2	TRBV11-2	CASPPLAGGDTGELFF	TGTGCCAGCCCCCCCCTAGCGGGAGGTGACACCGGGGAGCTGTTTTTT
-	TRBJ1-5	TRBD1	TRBV28	CASSLRTGDSNQPQHF	TGTGCCAGCAGTTTACGGACAGGAGATAGCAATCAGCCCCAGCATTTT
-	TRBJ1-1	-	TRBV11-2	CASSLNVGLSNTEAFF	TGTGCCAGCAGCTTAAACGTTGGACTTTCGAACACTGAAGCTTTCTTT
-	TRBJ1-1	-	TRBV4-1	CASSRGRDTEAFF	TGCGCCAGCAGCCGCGGCAGAGACACTGAAGCTTTCTTT
-	TRBJ1-5	-	TRBV29-1	CSVADSLNQPQHF	TGCAGCGTCGCCGACAGTCTCAATCAGCCCCAGCATTTT
-	TRBJ1-3	-	TRBV27	CASSLSRGENTIYF	TGTGCCAGCAGTTTGTCCCGGGGGGAAAACACCATATATTTT
-	TRBJ1-2	TRBD1	TRBV7-2	CASSSWDRGNYGYTF	TGTGCCAGCAGCTCCTGGGACAGGGGGAACTATGGCTACACCTTC
-	TRBJ1-5	-	TRBV12-5	CASGSTENQPQHF	TGTGCTAGTGGTTCTACGGAGAATCAGCCCCAGCATTTT
once	TRBJ1-1	-	TRBV7-9	CASSPRVTGISNTEAFF	TGTGCCAGCAGCCCACGGGTCACGGGGATTTCGAACACTGAAGCTTTCTTT
-	TRBJ2-1	TRBD1	TRBV3-1/TRBV3-2	CASSLPGQGIGEQFF	TGTGCCAGCAGCCTTCCGGGACAGGGGATCGGTGAGCAGTTCTTC
few	TRBJ2-2	-	TRBV11-2	CASKSPAGELFF	TGTGCCAGCAAAAGTCCGGCCGGGGAGCTGTTTTTT
-	TRBJ2-6	-	TRBV15	CATNLDVSGANVLTF	TGTGCCACCAATCTAGATGTCTCTGGGGCCAACGTCCTGACTTTC
-	TRBJ2-1	-	TRBV2	CASSATQAGNEQFF	TGTGCCAGCAGTGCAACCCAGGCGGGAAATGAGCAGTTCTTC
once	TRBJ2-1	-	TRBV19	CASNSGGAGGREQFF	TGTGCCAGTAATTCAGGAGGGGCAGGCGGTAGGGAGCAGTTCTTC
-	TRBJ1-2	TRBD1	TRBV12-3/TRBV12-4	CASSLGQGTGYTF	TGTGCCAGCAGTCTCGGACAGGGAACAGGCTACACCTTC
once	TRBJ2-3	-	TRBV11-2	CASSLIRIANTDTQYF	TGTGCCAGCAGCTTGATTCGAATAGCGAACACAGATACGCAGTATTTT
once	TRBJ1-4	TRBD1	TRBV9	CASSPRVAGGNEKLFF	TGTGCCAGCAGTCCGAGGGTGGCAGGGGGGAATGAAAAACTGTTTTTT
-	TRBJ1-2	-	TRBV25-1	CASRDDRNYGYTF	TGTGCCAGCAGGGATGACAGAAACTATGGCTACACCTTC
-	TRBJ2-3	TRBD2	TRBV24-1	CATSDPAGPQYF	TGTGCCACCAGTGACCCAGCGGGGCCGCAGTATTTT
-	TRBJ1-5	TRBD1	TRBV5-1	CASSLDAGGYQPQHF	TGCGCCAGCAGCTTGGACGCAGGGGGCTACCAGCCCCAGCATTTT
-	TRBJ1-2	-	TRBV11-2	CASSLGGSNYGYTF	TGTGCCAGCAGCTTAGGCGGGTCTAACTATGGCTACACCTTC
few	TRBJ1-1	-	TRBV19	CASSIAGFNTEAFF	TGTGCCAGTAGTATAGCAGGGTTTAACACTGAAGCTTTCTTT
-	TRBJ1-2	-	TRBV18	CASSWEGRPWGYTF	TGTGCCAGCTCCTGGGAGGGCAGGCCATGGGGCTACACCTTC
-	TRBJ1-5	-	TRBV6-2/TRBV6-3	CASSYGGDNQPQHF	TGTGCCAGCAGTTACGGGGGGGACAATCAGCCCCAGCATTTT
few	TRBJ1-2	TRBD1	TRBV9	CASDRGNGYTF	TGTGCCAGCGACAGGGGGAATGGCTACACCTTC
-	TRBJ1-4	-	TRBV27	CASKIRAGIGVGEKLFF	TGTGCCAGCAAAATTAGGGCAGGGATTGGGGTTGGTGAAAAACTGTTTTTT
-	TRBJ2-7	TRBD2	TRBV28	CASSLTSGNFYYEQYF	TGTGCCAGCAGTTTAACTAGCGGGAATTTCTACTACGAGCAGTACTTC
-	TRBJ1-6	-	TRBV18	CASSPPDSLSPLHF	TGTGCCAGCTCACCACCGGACAGTTTGTCACCCCTCCACTTT
few	TRBJ1-1	-	TRBV4-1	CASSQDGRGSTEAFF	TGCGCCAGCAGCCAAGATGGCAGGGGAAGCACTGAAGCTTTCTTT
-	TRBJ1-3	TRBD1	TRBV19	CASSLTGSTIYF	TGTGCCAGTAGTCTGACAGGGAGCACCATATATTTT
-	TRBJ1-5	-	TRBV19	CASSIGQSNQPQHF	TGTGCCAGTAGTATAGGACAGTCCAATCAGCCCCAGCATTTT
-	TRBJ1-4	TRBD1	TRBV11-2	CASSSNRGPAEKLFF	TGTGCCAGCAGCTCGAACAGGGGGCCGGCAGAAAAACTGTTTTTT
-	TRBJ1-2	TRBD1	TRBV6-5	CASSSWTGTNYGYTF	TGTGCCAGCAGTTCTTGGACAGGGACAAACTATGGCTACACCTTC
-	TRBJ2-2	-	TRBV2	CASRLLKTGRGTGELFF	TGTGCCAGCCGTCTGCTTAAGACAGGAAGAGGAACCGGGGAGCTGTTTTTT
-	TRBJ2-1	-	TRBV9	CASSPRGGAGDEQFF	TGTGCCAGCAGCCCTAGGGGGGGGGCGGGGGATGAGCAGTTCTTC
-	TRBJ2-2	-	TRBV14	CASSRWETGELFF	TGTGCCAGCAGCCGGTGGGAGACCGGGGAGCTGTTTTTT
-	TRBJ2-5	-	TRBV4-3	CASSQQQGQETQYF	TGCGCCAGCAGCCAACAACAGGGTCAGGAGACCCAGTACTTC
-	TRBJ2-3	-	TRBV3-1/TRBV3-2	CASSQVLQGTDTQYF	TGTGCCAGCAGCCAAGTTTTACAGGGCACAGATACGCAGTATTTT
-	TRBJ1-2	-	TRBV9	CASSVGYGAGNYGYTF	TGTGCCAGCAGCGTAGGGTATGGGGCGGGGAACTATGGCTACACCTTC
once	TRBJ2-3	-	TRBV27	CASSLRGGTQYF	TGTGCCAGCAGTCTAAGGGGTGGTACGCAGTATTTT
-	TRBJ2-7	-	TRBV18	CASSPLAGISYEQYF	TGTGCCAGCTCACCACTCGCAGGGATTTCCTACGAGCAGTACTTC
-	TRBJ2-1	TRBD1	TRBV5-8	CASSQQGAPYNEQFF	TGTGCCAGCAGCCAACAGGGGGCCCCCTACAATGAGCAGTTCTTC